These 10 T cell receptor beta chains share one sample of origin, sequenced in a study of shared clonotypes between healthy human individuals. TCRdb keeps only in-frame clones here, not all; method: immunoSEQ multiplex PCR. The table records approximately 2,000,000 clones, 80% to 95% of them present only once. Positively selected for CCR7, the CD45RO-negative cells used as naive CD8 cells excluded terminally differentiated effector memory CD45RA+ cells. Sequencing input: naive CD8+ T cells from PBMCs. The receptors here all came from a man between 18 and 29 years old in good health. Some clones in this sample may be carry-over from other donors' samples.

This clone was recorded a few times. The rearrangement links TRBV7-9 to TRBJ2-1; 12 bases line up with TRBD2. Germline CDR1 reads SEHNR; CDR2 reads FQNEAQ (reference sequence). The CDR3 length is 16 residues. With V trimmed by 0 bases and J by 7 bases, 4 bases remained unmatched. The CDR3: CASSLATSGSLNEQFF. CDR3 sequence (DNA): TGTGCCAGCAGCTTAGCGACTAGCGGGAGCTTAAATGAGCAGTTCTTC.

This clone was seen more than once but under ten times. This sequence joins TRBV30 and TRBJ2-1; TRBD1 might be the D (6 bases). V was cut by 4 bases and J by 9 bases, with 13 bases left in between. Germline assignment: CDR1 GTSNPN and CDR2 SVGIG (reference sequence). CDR3 length: 12 residues. The CDR3 spells CAWTRGEGEQFF. In nucleotides, the CDR3 is TGTGCCTGGACCAGGGGAGAGGGTGAGCAGTTCTTC.

This clone was recorded once. The V and J genes are TRBV5-8 and TRBJ1-5; no clear D. Trimming removed 0 bases from V and 4 bases from J, with 14 bases in between. Germline V CDR1 and CDR2: SGHTS, YDEGEE. The CDR3 is 16 residues long. The CDR3, as DNA: TGTGCCAGCAGCTTGGCCACAATAGTAGGGAATCAGCCCCAGCATTTT. Translation: CASSLATIVGNQPQHF.

The chain couples TRBV7-6 to TRBJ2-1; TRBD2 aligns across 8 bases. The V gene's germline CDR1 is SGHVS and CDR2 FNYEAQ. The V gene end was trimmed by 6 bases and the J gene end by 5 bases; junction bases not matched to a gene: 6. The CDR3 totals 14 residues. The CDR3 DNA follows: TGTGCCAGCAGTACGGGACTAGAAAACAATGAGCAGTTCTTC. Residues: CASSTGLENNEQFF.

The chain recombines TRBV6-1 with TRBJ1-1; 8 bases agree with TRBD1. CDR3 length: 13 amino acids. J was trimmed by 7 bases and V by 10 bases; bases with no gene match: 11. The germline gives CDR1 MNHNS, CDR2 SASEGT. CDR3: CAISTGVAGEAFF. The DNA for the CDR3 is TGTGCCATTTCGACAGGGGTGGCAGGTGAAGCTTTCTTT.

This chain joins TRBV7-9 and TRBJ2-3; possibly TRBD1 or TRBD2 for D (5 bases each). Per germline, CDR1 SEHNR and CDR2 FQNEAQ (reference sequence). This CDR3 is built from 11 residues. V was clipped by 4 bases and J by 11 bases, with 10 bases between them. CDR3 bases: TGTGCCAGCAGCTCGGGGCTGGGGCAGTATTTT. Translating gives CASSSGLGQYF.

This chain connects TRBV11-1 to TRBJ1-5; D not resolved. The CDR3 length is 15 residues. Germline CDR1 SGHAT, CDR2 FQDESV (reference sequence). V shed 1 base and J shed 0 bases, with 7 bases lying between them. The CDR3 nucleotides are TGTGCCAGCAGCTTAGGGTACGGTAGCAATCAGCCCCAGCATTTT. Translated, it gives CASSLGYGSNQPQHF.

V usage is TRBV7-3 and J usage is TRBJ2-1; 7 bases map to TRBD1. Germline lookup yields CDR1 SGHTA and CDR2 FQGTGA. V shed 5 bases and J 2 bases; nucleotides not matched to a gene: 12. This CDR3 contains 17 residues. The DNA of the CDR3 is TGTGCCAGCAGCCCAAAGGGTTGGGACAGAACCTACAATGAGCAGTTCTTC. It translates to CASSPKGWDRTYNEQFF.

V gene TRBV21-1 combines with J gene TRBJ2-7; TRBD2 is the table's D call and was not checked against the DNA. TRBV21-1 is a pseudogene locus. CDR3 size: 17 residues. DNA of the CDR3: TGTGCCAGCAGCATAACTAGCGGGGGGGTCCGAGGGTACGAGCAGTACTTC. It yields the protein CASSITSGGVRGYEQYF.

The chain joins TRBV4-2 to TRBJ2-7; D remains ambiguous. CDR1 is LGHNA and CDR2 is YNFKEQ in the germline V gene. Trimming removed 1 base at V and 3 bases at J, with 13 bases between. The length of the CDR3 is 15 residues. The CDR3 nucleotides read TGTGCCAGCAGCCAAGGTGAACAGCCAAACTACGAGCAGTACTTC. This translates into CASSQGEQPNYEQYF.